The sample holds a few counts of the clone carrying this T cell receptor (beta chain). One entry per CDR3 protein results from TCRdb running MiXCR on the multiplex PCR reads. The profile shows under 250,000 distinct CDR3 sequences, less than 40% of them singletons. This specimen belongs to a study of breast tumors, draining lymph nodes, adjacent tissues. Axillary draining lymph nodes of breast cancer patients supplied the node samples. The CDR3 has 13 amino acids. CDR1 LNHNV and CDR2 YYDKDF come from the germline V gene (reference sequence). Trimming left V 0 bases short and J 9 bases short, with 6 bases between.

Sequenced: axillary lymph node tissue. This TCR derives from a female donor with breast cancer. Some clones in this sample may be carry-over from other donors' samples. The chain has TRBV15 and TRBJ1-6, with unresolved D. The CDR3 nucleotides read TGTGCCACCAGCAGAGAATCCTCTTCACCCCTCCACTTT. It encodes CATSRESSSPLHF.